The 26 T cell receptor beta chains below come from one sample, sequenced in a study of patients and donors after allogeneic stem cell transplantation. A single record per CDR3 protein comes from TCRdb applying MiXCR to the RT-PCR reads. The data show some 160,000 distinct CDR3 sequences, 24% seen once. What was sequenced was blood, either unsorted or a sorted T cell fraction (not recorded which). Receptors were obtained from a human donor who was either an allogeneic HSCT recipient or a stem cell or donor lymphocyte infusion donor (not recorded which). It is not recorded whose cells these are; they may come from a transplant donor.

This clonotype was seen only a few times. J is TRBJ1-2 and V is TRBV18; D ambiguous. CDR3 size: 14 residues. The V gene's germline CDR1 is KGHSH and CDR2 LQKENI. The ends were cut back, 3 bases at V and 6 bases at J, with 14 bases in the middle. DNA for the CDR3: TGTGCCAGCTCACCCCAGGTGACTCCTAATGGCTACACCTTC. Translating gives CASSPQVTPNGYTF.

The CDR3 nucleotides are TGTGCCAGCAGCGTACGGGGAGGCACTGAAGCTTTCTTT. This sequence encodes CASSVRGGTEAFF. The chain uses TRBV9 and TRBJ1-1; D ambiguous. Trimming removed 1 base at V and 4 bases at J, with 8 bases between. This CDR3 region has 13 residues. Per germline, CDR1 SGDLS and CDR2 YYNGEE.

The chain carries TRBV7-9 and TRBJ2-6, with D perhaps matching TRBD1 (5 bases). This CDR3 is 17 amino acids long. Trimming removed 3 bases from V and 0 bases from J, with 12 bases in between. Germline V gene sequence: CDR1 SEHNR, CDR2 FQNEAQ (reference sequence). The CDR3 protein is CASSLGTQGSGANVLTF. CDR3 DNA sequence: TGTGCCAGCAGCTTGGGTACCCAGGGCTCTGGGGCCAACGTCCTGACTTTC.

V gene TRBV5-1 combines with J gene TRBJ2-1; D may be TRBD1 or TRBD2 (5 bases each). V lost 2 bases and J 2 bases, leaving 14 bases between the germline ends. This CDR3 is built from 16 residues. Germline V gene lookup returns CDR1 SGHRS and CDR2 YFSETQ. The CDR3: CASSLKRPGTYNEQFF. CDR3 nucleotides: TGCGCCAGCAGCTTAAAGCGGCCAGGGACCTACAATGAGCAGTTCTTC.

The chain links TRBV20-1 to TRBJ1-6; 9 positions agree with TRBD1. Germline V CDR1 and CDR2: DFQATT, SNEGSKA (reference sequence). V was clipped by 0 bases and J by 8 bases; unmatched bases: 5. This CDR3 contains 15 residues. CDR3 protein: CSARDRGQGYSPLHF. The CDR3 DNA sequence: TGCAGTGCTAGAGATCGAGGACAGGGGTATTCACCCCTCCACTTT.

This clonotype has only a few counts. The chain joins TRBV7-6 to TRBJ2-7; 11 bases align to TRBD1. Germline V lookup: CDR1 SGHVS, CDR2 FNYEAQ. There are 16 residues in the CDR3. The ends lost 4 bases at V and 3 bases at J; junction bases unmatched: 8. In DNA form, the CDR3 reads TGTGCCAGCAGCTCTCCGACCGGGACAGGGGGCTACGAGCAGTACTTC. Amino acid sequence: CASSSPTGTGGYEQYF. The full variable domain, rest sourced from reference TRBV7-6 and TRBJ2-7, is GAGVSQSPRYKVTKRGQDVALRCDPISGHVSLYWYRQALGQGPEFLTYFNYEAQQDKSGLPNDRFSAERPEGSISTLTIQRTEQRDSAMYRCASSSPTGTGGYEQYFGPGTRLTVT.

This clonotype has just a few counts. The chain has TRBV7-8 and TRBJ1-4; possibly TRBD1 for D (6 bases). Trimming removed 5 bases at V and 7 bases at J, with 11 bases between. The CDR3 has 13 residues. Germline-derived CDR1 and CDR2 are SGHVS and FQNEAQ. The CDR3 region is CASSLYRVEKLFF. The CDR3 nucleotides read TGTGCCAGCAGCCTTTACAGGGTTGAAAAACTGTTTTTT. Looking up the rest from reference TRBV7-8 and TRBJ1-4 gives the full variable domain: GAGVSQSPRYKVAKRGQDVALRCDPISGHVSLFWYQQALGQGPEFLTYFQNEAQLDKSGLPSDRFFAERPEGSVSTLKIQRTQQEDSAVYLCASSLYRVEKLFFGSGTQLSVL.

This clonotype is a singleton in its sample. The V gene is TRBV25-1, the J gene TRBJ2-1, with TRBD2 matching 7 bases. Germline values: CDR1 MGHDK, CDR2 SYGVNS. Trimming removed 4 bases from V and 5 bases from J; junction bases left unmatched: 11. The CDR3 sequence is 16 residues long. In DNA form, the CDR3 reads TGTGCCAGCAGTGGCCCTCCCGGGACTACTGACAATGAGCAGTTCTTC. Its translation: CASSGPPGTTDNEQFF.

This clonotype was seen at least ten times. The chain carries TRBV20-1 and TRBJ2-7, with D unresolved. This CDR3 spans 15 amino acids. Germline-derived CDR1 and CDR2 are DFQATT and SNEGSKA (reference sequence). V gave up 0 bases and J gave up 2 bases, with 14 bases separating them. As DNA, the CDR3 is TGCAGTGCTAGAGATTGGAGATCTAAGACCTACGAGCAGTACTTC. It translates to CSARDWRSKTYEQYF.

This clonotype was seen a handful of times. The chain combines TRBV10-3 with TRBJ1-2, with TRBD1 matching over 9 bases. The V gene end was trimmed by 8 bases and the J gene end by 4 bases; junction bases not matched to a gene: 5. The V gene's germline CDR1 is ENHRY and CDR2 SYGVKD. The CDR3 is made up of 13 amino acids. This CDR3 is CAIGTGRPYGYTF. CDR3 coding DNA: TGTGCCATCGGGACAGGGAGACCCTATGGCTACACCTTC.

This sequence joins TRBV7-2 and TRBJ1-2; D is uncertain. The germline V and J ends were trimmed by 5 bases and 5 bases, with 9 bases remaining between them. The CDR3 has 12 amino acids. Germline V gene data show CDR1 as SGHTA and CDR2 as FQGNSA. The CDR3 coding sequence is TGTGCCAGCAGCCCCGACGGGTATGGCTACACCTTC. Amino acids: CASSPDGYGYTF.

This clonotype has more than one count but fewer than ten. The chain combines TRBV3-1 with TRBJ1-4; D gene uncertain. V was clipped by 0 bases and J by 0 bases, with 11 bases between them. The germline gives CDR1 LGHDT, CDR2 YNNKEL (reference sequence). The CDR3 is made up of 17 amino acids. The CDR3 sequence: CASSQEGRLATNEKLFF. DNA of the CDR3: TGTGCCAGCAGCCAAGAAGGCCGGTTAGCAACTAATGAAAAACTGTTTTTT.

The chain links TRBV18 to TRBJ1-2; tentatively, D is TRBD1 (5 bases). The ends were cut back, 4 bases at V and 2 bases at J, with 20 bases in the middle. CDR1 is KGHSH, CDR2 LQKENI, per germline. This CDR3 is 17 amino acids long. The CDR3 loop reads CASSLSDTRWGNYGYTF. CDR3 nucleotides: TGTGCCAGCTCACTCTCGGACACACGGTGGGGGAACTATGGCTACACCTTC.

J is TRBJ2-7 and V is TRBV18; D remains ambiguous. The germline CDR1 and CDR2 sequences are KGHSH and LQKENI. Trimming stripped 2 bases from V and 1 base from J, with 12 bases between. This CDR3 spans 15 amino acids. CDR3 sequence: CASSPIHRKSYEQYF. DNA for the CDR3: TGTGCCAGCTCACCAATACACAGAAAATCCTACGAGCAGTACTTC.

V is TRBV3-1 and J is TRBJ2-3; 9 bases fit TRBD1. V lost 0 bases, J lost 2 bases, and 6 bases stayed unmatched. The CDR3 has 17 amino acids. Germline lookup yields CDR1 LGHDT and CDR2 YNNKEL (reference sequence). CDR3 in amino acids: CASSQDPGTGLTDTQYF. For the CDR3, the DNA is TGTGCCAGCAGCCAAGATCCCGGGACAGGGCTCACAGATACGCAGTATTTT.

This clonotype was found a few times. This sequence joins TRBV5-6 and TRBJ1-5; D might be TRBD1 (6 bases). The CDR3 sequence is 14 residues long. Trimming cost V 4 bases and J 1 base, with 9 bases left between them. Germline CDR1 reads SGHDT; CDR2 reads YYEEEE. The CDR3 here is CASSLDRSNQPQHF. CDR3 DNA: TGTGCCAGCAGCCTAGACAGGAGCAATCAGCCCCAGCATTTT.

This chain connects TRBV6-2 or TRBV6-3 to TRBJ1-2, with D uncertain. This CDR3 contains 13 residues. Germline assignment: CDR1 MNHEY and CDR2 SVGEGT. The V end was cut by 5 bases, the J end by 7 bases, with 14 bases between. This CDR3 is CASSLRTPGGYTF. DNA of the CDR3: TGTGCCAGCAGTCTTCGGACTCCCGGTGGCTACACCTTC.

This clonotype was counted between two and nine times. The chain joins TRBV7-9 to TRBJ2-3; tentatively, D is TRBD2 (6 bases). The CDR3 totals 14 residues. Between the trimmed V and J ends, which lost 5 bases and 3 bases, there was a span of 12 bases. Germline lookup yields CDR1 SEHNR and CDR2 FQNEAQ (reference sequence). The chain's CDR3 is CASSLRLVTDTQYF. The CDR3 DNA sequence: TGTGCCAGCAGCCTTCGACTAGTTACAGATACGCAGTATTTT.

This clonotype was detected ten times or more. This chain links TRBV5-1 with TRBJ1-6; tentatively, D is TRBD1 (6 bases). V was pared by 1 base and J by 8 bases, with 10 bases between. The CDR3 contains 14 residues. CDR1 and CDR2 from the germline V gene are SGHRS and YFSETQ. CDR3 loop: CASSLTGRDSPLHF. CDR3 in DNA: TGCGCCAGCAGCTTGACAGGGAGGGATTCACCCCTCCACTTT.

The chain joins TRBV2 to TRBJ2-5; 11 bases map to TRBD2. Germline trimming cut 6 bases from V and 1 base from J; bases unmatched to any gene: 7. CDR3 size: 16 residues. Per germline, CDR1 SNHLY and CDR2 FYNNEI. The CDR3 loop is CASSGPGLAAQETQYF. CDR3 DNA sequence: TGTGCCAGCAGCGGTCCGGGACTAGCGGCCCAAGAGACCCAGTACTTC.

This clonotype was detected only a few times. The CDR3 loop reads CASSYGTSSTQYF. CDR3 nucleotide sequence: TGTGCCAGCAGTTACGGGACCTCTTCTACGCAGTATTTT. The V call is TRBV6-5, the J call TRBJ2-3, with D perhaps being TRBD1 or TRBD2 (5 bases each). Trimming pared 2 bases from V and 8 bases from J, leaving 11 bases between. The CDR3 is 13 residues long. Germline values: CDR1 MNHEY, CDR2 SVGAGI.

The chain couples TRBV6-6 to TRBJ1-6, with 9 bases identical to TRBD1. Germline lookup yields CDR1 MNHNY and CDR2 SVGAGI (reference sequence). V lost 4 bases to trimming and J lost 10 bases; unmatched junction nucleotides: 5. This CDR3 has 14 residues. For the CDR3, the DNA is TGTGCCAGCAGTTCGGACAGGGGTGGGTCACCCCTCCACTTT. This encodes CASSSDRGGSPLHF.

Turning to this clonotype: At one end the junction does not follow the germline gene, possibly because of a read error. This CDR3 is CTSSLGVTDYGYTF. In nucleotides, the CDR3 is TGCACCAGCAGCTTGGGAGTGACAGATTATGGCTACACCTTC. This rearrangement joins TRBV5-1 to TRBJ1-2; the D gene is possibly TRBD1 (5 bases). Germline V gene sequence: CDR1 SGHRS, CDR2 YFSETQ. This CDR3 is 14 amino acids long.

This clonotype was seen more than once but under ten times. The chain uses TRBV5-6 and TRBJ1-2; 7 bases are a match to TRBD1. V was clipped by 4 bases and J by 8 bases; unmatched bases: 11. CDR1 and CDR2 from the germline V gene are SGHDT and YYEEEE. This CDR3 spans 14 amino acids. The CDR3 bases are TGTGCCAGCAGCCAACCCGCCGGGACAGAAGGCTACACCTTC. Translation: CASSQPAGTEGYTF.

This clonotype was seen a handful of times. The V call is TRBV5-1, the J call TRBJ2-3; 7 bases align to TRBD2. The length of the CDR3 is 14 residues. The germline V gene encodes CDR1 SGHRS and CDR2 YFSETQ. Trimming at V came to 0 bases and at J to 3 bases, leaving 1 base not matched to a gene. This CDR3 reads CASSLVGRTDTQYF. CDR3 DNA: TGCGCCAGCAGCTTGGTCGGGAGGACAGATACGCAGTATTTT.

Remarks on this clonotype: A read error may produce the germline difference seen at one junction end. The chain uses TRBV25-1 and TRBJ2-7; tentative D call: TRBD2 (5 bases). The CDR3 consists of 15 residues. Germline V CDR1 and CDR2: MGHDK, SYGVNS. The CDR3 DNA reads TGTGCCAGCAGTGCCCGACTAACTACCTACAACGAGCGGTACTTC. This sequence encodes CASSARLTTYNERYF.